The 32 T cell receptor beta chains below were found in one sample sequenced in a study of T cell repertoires in cytomegalovirus infection. These receptors have no known antigen. TCRdb re-called the reads with MiXCR, one entry per CDR3 protein. The repertoire holds some 500,000 distinct CDR3 sequences, with 35% to 50% as singletons. The specimen comprised cultured PBMCs, sampled from culture after CMV antigen stimulation. Receptors originate from a human donor in good health (CMV status not recorded). Some clones in this sample may be carry-over from other donors' samples.

The sample holds a few counts of this clonotype. The chain combines TRBV2 with TRBJ2-3; D is possibly TRBD2 (6 bases). Germline lookup yields CDR1 SNHLY and CDR2 FYNNEI. Deletions cut 4 bases from V and 3 bases from J, with 8 bases between. The CDR3 is 13 amino acids. The DNA of the CDR3 is TGTGCCAGCAGTGTCCTAGCGACAGATACGCAGTATTTT. Translation gives CASSVLATDTQYF.

Concerning this clonotype: This sequence may be a read error, since a much larger clone differs from it by one base. The V and J genes are TRBV7-2 and TRBJ2-2, with TRBD2 identical over 14 bases. The germline V gene has CDR1 SGHTA and CDR2 FQGNSA. CDR3 length: 19 amino acids. The chain's CDR3 is CASSYKGLAGAALTGEPFF. The CDR3 nucleotides are TGTGCCAGCAGCTATAAGGGACTAGCGGGAGCCGCTCTCACCGGGGAGCCGTTTTTT.

J is TRBJ2-3 and V is TRBV5-1; 9 bases fit TRBD1. Germline V lookup: CDR1 SGHRS, CDR2 YFSETQ. Trimming at V came to 0 bases and at J to 4 bases, leaving 9 bases not matched to a gene. The CDR3 loop spans 17 amino acids. DNA of the CDR3: TGCGCCAGCAGCTTGGGAATCTACAGGGGGCAGGCAGATACGCAGTATTTT. Protein product: CASSLGIYRGQADTQYF. The variable domain in full, with the rest retrieved from reference TRBV5-1 and TRBJ2-3, is KAGVTQTPRYLIKTRGQQVTLSCSPISGHRSVSWYQQTPGQGLQFLFEYFSETQRNKGNFPGRFSGRQFSNSRSEMNVSTLELGDSALYLCASSLGIYRGQADTQYFGPGTRLTVL.

This rearrangement joins TRBV7-2 to TRBJ2-1; 11 bases align to TRBD2. The germline V gene has CDR1 SGHTA and CDR2 FQGNSA. The CDR3 extends over 22 amino acids. J gave up 0 bases and V 1 base, and 17 bases lay outside the gene matches. Written as DNA, the CDR3 is TGTGCCAGCAGCTTAGTTCTGAGATGGACTAGCGGGCTGGGGAGCTCCTACAATGAGCAGTTCTTC. It is translated as CASSLVLRWTSGLGSSYNEQFF. The whole variable domain, remainder taken from reference TRBV7-2 and TRBJ2-1, is GAGVSQSPSNKVTEKGKDVELRCDPISGHTALYWYRQSLGQGLEFLIYFQGNSAPDKSGLPSDRFSAERTGGSVSTLTIQRTQQEDSAVYLCASSLVLRWTSGLGSSYNEQFFGPGTRLTVL.

V and J are TRBV7-2 and TRBJ2-2; possibly TRBD2 for D (6 bases). Germline V CDR1 and CDR2: SGHTA, FQGNSA. V gave up 10 bases and J gave up 3 bases, with 12 bases separating them. The CDR3 spans 13 residues. The CDR3 DNA sequence: TGTGCCAACGGAGGGCGGTACACCGGGGAGCTGTTTTTT. Protein product: CANGGRYTGELFF.

V is TRBV19 and J is TRBJ1-1; 8 bases map to TRBD1. V dropped 2 bases and J dropped 6; count of bases not matched to a gene: 8. Germline loops: CDR1 LNHDA, CDR2 SQIVND (reference sequence). The CDR3 spans 15 residues. The chain's CDR3 is CASSINQGASPEAFF. The DNA for the CDR3 is TGTGCCAGTAGTATAAACCAGGGGGCCTCCCCTGAAGCTTTCTTT.

This clonotype occurred once. The chain carries TRBV6-2 or TRBV6-3 and TRBJ2-7; D possibly corresponds to TRBD1 (5 bases). The CDR3 loop spans 16 amino acids. CDR1 MNHEY and CDR2 SVGEGT come from the germline V gene. The V end was cut by 6 bases, the J end by 3 bases, with 21 bases between. The DNA of the CDR3 is TGTGCCAGCAGCAGTTCCCCATCCGAGACAGTCTACGAGCAGTACTTC. Translation: CASSSSPSETVYEQYF.

V usage is TRBV7-8 and J usage is TRBJ2-3; D unclear. Germline V lookup: CDR1 SGHVS, CDR2 FQNEAQ. CDR3 length equals 13 residues. V lost 7 bases and J lost 0, with 8 bases in between. In nucleotides, the CDR3 is TGTGCCAGCACCCAAACTAGCACAGATACGCAGTATTTT. Its translation is CASTQTSTDTQYF.

The chain recombines TRBV7-9 with TRBJ2-5; tentatively, D is TRBD2 (6 bases). The germline V gene encodes CDR1 SEHNR and CDR2 FQNEAQ (reference sequence). V was clipped by 2 bases and J by 5 bases, with 15 bases between them. CDR3 length: 15 residues. CDR3 in DNA: TGTGCCAGCAGCTTACGGCGGGGTGGAGTGGAGACCCAGTACTTC. It yields the protein CASSLRRGGVETQYF.

In this sample, this clonotype turned up a few times. The chain recombines TRBV7-2 with TRBJ2-2; no definite D call. Germline V gene lookup returns CDR1 SGHTA and CDR2 FQGNSA. V lost 2 bases and J 0 bases, leaving 7 bases between the germline ends. The CDR3 runs to 15 residues. The CDR3 protein is CASSLRAPNTGELFF. CDR3 bases: TGTGCCAGCAGCTTAAGGGCCCCGAACACCGGGGAGCTGTTTTTT.

This chain uses TRBV7-2 with TRBJ1-1; D not resolved. The CDR3 contains 12 residues. The V and J ends lost 1 base and 10 bases respectively, with 10 bases between them. The germline gives CDR1 SGHTA, CDR2 FQGNSA. The CDR3 region has the DNA TGTGCCAGCAGCTTAGAAAACGGCGGAGCTTTCTTT. It specifies CASSLENGGAFF.

A note on this clonotype: Possible read error: a much larger clone is one base away. V gene TRBV7-9 combines with J gene TRBJ1-5, with D tentatively TRBD1 (5 bases). Germline assignment: CDR1 SEHNR and CDR2 FQNEAQ (reference sequence). The CDR3 is made up of 15 amino acids. Here the CDR3 DNA reads TGTACCAGCAGCTTACTAGCAGGGAGTTATCAGCCCCAGCATTTT. Its translation: CTSSLLAGSYQPQHF.

The rearrangement joins TRBV7-2 to TRBJ2-3; D is unresolved. Per germline, CDR1 SGHTA and CDR2 FQGNSA. V was pared by 5 bases and J by 1 base, with 10 bases between. The CDR3 is 14 residues long. CDR3 loop: CASSPLTRTDTQYF. CDR3 in DNA: TGTGCCAGCAGCCCCCTTACCCGCACAGATACGCAGTATTTT.

The rearrangement joins TRBV11-2 to TRBJ1-4; D unclear. Trimming removed 3 bases from V and 0 bases from J, with 11 bases in between. This CDR3 has 16 residues. The germline V gene encodes CDR1 SGHAT and CDR2 FQNNGV. This CDR3 is CASSFGAAATNEKLFF. The CDR3 bases are TGTGCCAGCAGCTTTGGAGCCGCTGCAACTAATGAAAAACTGTTTTTT.

A word on this clonotype: A clone one base away is much larger, so this may be a read error. The final CDR3 position lacks the conserved phenylalanine or tryptophan, pointing to a likely read error. V gene TRBV6-5 combines with J gene TRBJ2-3; D uncertain. This CDR3 has 12 residues. Trimming left V 0 bases short and J 5 bases short, with 3 bases between. The germline gives CDR1 MNHEY, CDR2 SVGAGI. The CDR3 nucleotides are TGTGCCAGCAGTTACTCGGGAGATACGCAGTATTCT. Protein product: CASSYSGDTQYS.

The rearrangement uses TRBV14 and TRBJ2-3; D is unresolved. Between the trimmed V and J ends, which lost 1 base and 3 bases, there was a span of 14 bases. The CDR3 runs 16 residues. Germline V gene lookup returns CDR1 SGHDN and CDR2 FVKESK. CDR3 DNA: TGTGCCAGCAGCCAAGGGGGTAGGCCAGCGACAGATACGCAGTATTTT. It translates to CASSQGGRPATDTQYF. The entire variable domain, with the rest obtained from reference TRBV14 and TRBJ2-3, is as follows: EAGVTQFPSHSVIEKGQTVTLRCDPISGHDNLYWYRRVMGKEIKFLLHFVKESKQDESGMPNNRFLAERTGGTYSTLKVQPAELEDSGVYFCASSQGGRPATDTQYFGPGTRLTVL.

This clonotype was counted a few times. V gene TRBV25-1 combines with J gene TRBJ2-1; 10 nucleotides line up with TRBD2. CDR1 and CDR2 from the germline V gene are MGHDK and SYGVNS. The junction had 8 bases not matched to a gene; V was cut back by 5 bases and J by 4 bases. The CDR3 has 16 residues. CDR3 bases: TGTGCCAGCAGTTCAAGCGGGAGGGCCTTTTACAATGAGCAGTTCTTC. Protein product: CASSSSGRAFYNEQFF.

The V and J genes are TRBV5-6 and TRBJ1-1; possibly TRBD1 for D (6 bases). Looked up from germline, CDR1 is SGHDT and CDR2 is YYEEEE. The CDR3 totals 14 residues. V lost 1 base, J lost 5 bases, and 12 bases lay in between. The CDR3 loop is CASSLNQGWTEAFF. CDR3 coding DNA: TGTGCCAGCAGCTTGAATCAGGGGTGGACTGAAGCTTTCTTT.

V usage is TRBV2 and J usage is TRBJ1-1; weak D call: TRBD1 (6 bases). Germline V gene data show CDR1 as SNHLY and CDR2 as FYNNEI. Deletions cut 3 bases from V and 11 bases from J, with 10 bases between. The CDR3 spans 11 residues. The DNA of the CDR3 is TGTGCCAGCAGTGACAGGGGTTTGGCTTTCTTT. It is translated as CASSDRGLAFF.

The J gene is TRBJ2-3, the V gene TRBV27; 8 positions agree with TRBD2. Germline V gene lookup returns CDR1 MNHEY and CDR2 SMNVEV (reference sequence). Trimming at V came to 5 bases and at J to 3 bases, leaving 13 bases not matched to a gene. The CDR3 is made up of 17 amino acids. CDR3 sequence (DNA): TGTGCCAGCAGTCCCTATAGTAGCGGGGCGGGTACAGATACGCAGTATTTT. It specifies CASSPYSSGAGTDTQYF.

This clonotype was seen only a few times. V is TRBV7-8 and J is TRBJ1-5, with D perhaps TRBD1 (6 bases). V shed 4 bases and J shed 6 bases, with 22 bases lying between them. The V gene's germline CDR1 is SGHVS and CDR2 FQNEAQ. The CDR3 sequence is 17 residues long. The CDR3 region is CASSWAIYRARGQPQHF. Here the CDR3 DNA reads TGTGCCAGCAGCTGGGCGATTTACAGGGCCCGGGGTCAGCCCCAGCATTTT.

The rearrangement uses TRBV20-1 and TRBJ1-1; possibly TRBD1 for D (6 bases). The germline CDR1 and CDR2 sequences are DFQATT and SNEGSKA (reference sequence). V was trimmed by 5 bases and J by 2 bases, leaving 12 bases between them. The CDR3 is 13 residues long. The CDR3 coding sequence is TGCAGTGCTCGCAGGGGAGTCAACACTGAAGCTTTCTTT. Translating it yields CSARRGVNTEAFF.

This CDR3 reads CASSPGTGRGTQYF. The DNA of the CDR3 is TGTGCCAGCAGCCCCGGGACGGGGCGGGGGACCCAGTACTTC. This rearrangement joins TRBV7-2 to TRBJ2-5, with D tentatively TRBD2 (6 bases). CDR1 and CDR2 (germline): SGHTA, FQGNSA. Trimming cost V 5 bases and J 7 bases, with 17 bases left between them. The CDR3 sequence is 14 residues long.

This chain uses TRBV12-3 or TRBV12-4 with TRBJ2-5; D is possibly TRBD1 (7 bases). The V and J ends lost 8 bases and 1 base respectively, with 11 bases between them. The CDR3 covers 13 residues. CDR3 DNA sequence: TGTGCCAGCGCGGGACAGCTCCAAGAGACCCAGTACTTC. Translation gives CASAGQLQETQYF.

This clonotype appeared a few times. The V call is TRBV12-3 or TRBV12-4, the J call TRBJ2-3; 9 bases agree with TRBD2. Unmatched junction bases numbered 5, after V lost 6 bases and J lost 1 base. The CDR3 has 15 residues. The CDR3 loop reads CASSPSGVGTDTQYF. CDR3 sequence (DNA): TGTGCCAGCAGCCCTAGCGGGGTCGGCACAGATACGCAGTATTTT.

This clonotype was counted many times. V usage is TRBV7-2 and J usage is TRBJ2-2, with D perhaps matching TRBD2 (6 bases). Trimming took 2 bases from V and 3 from J, leaving 16 bases between them. Germline CDR1 is SGHTA and CDR2 is FQGNSA. CDR3 size: 17 residues. CDR3 coding DNA: TGTGCCAGCAGCTTAATCATGGGGCTAGCGTACACCGGGGAGCTGTTTTTT. Amino acid sequence: CASSLIMGLAYTGELFF.

The chain recombines TRBV6-2 or TRBV6-3 with TRBJ1-5, with TRBD1 matching over 8 bases. Germline V gives CDR1 MNHEY, CDR2 SVGEGT. The CDR3 extends over 13 amino acids. V lost 6 bases, J lost 5 bases, and 3 bases stayed unmatched. DNA for the CDR3: TGTGCCAGCAGACGACAGGGGTATCAGCCCCAGCATTTT. Translation: CASRRQGYQPQHF.

The sample holds a few counts of this clonotype. V and J are TRBV7-9 and TRBJ1-1, with unresolved D. This CDR3 contains 12 residues. Germline V gene sequence: CDR1 SEHNR, CDR2 FQNEAQ (reference sequence). Trimming removed 5 bases from V and 11 bases from J, with 15 bases in between. The CDR3 region has the DNA TGTGCCAGCAGCCTACGGGGAGTAGTGGCTTTCTTT. Protein: CASSLRGVVAFF. The full variable domain, completed using reference TRBV7-9 and TRBJ1-1, is DTGVSQNPRHKITKRGQNVTFRCDPISEHNRLYWYRQTLGQGPEFLTYFQNEAQLEKSRLLSDRFSAERPKGSFSTLEIQRTEQGDSAMYLCASSLRGVVAFFGQGTRLTVV.

This clonotype occurred a few times. CDR3 DNA: TGTGCCACCAAGTGGACTAGCGGGAGTGATGAGCAGTTCTTC. Amino acid sequence: CATKWTSGSDEQFF. The chain carries TRBV6-1 and TRBJ2-1; TRBD2 aligns across 13 bases. Germline CDR1 reads MNHNS; CDR2 reads SASEGT. Trimming at V came to 10 bases and at J to 8 bases, leaving 8 bases not matched to a gene. CDR3 length: 14 residues.

This clonotype was picked up a small number of times. The chain links TRBV6-2 or TRBV6-3 to TRBJ1-1; D uncertain. The CDR3 runs 16 residues. Germline CDR1 reads MNHEY; CDR2 reads SVGEGT. V gave up 2 bases and J gave up 4 bases, with 17 bases separating them. In DNA form, the CDR3 reads TGTGCCAGCAGTTACGACCCTACCGCCTGGAGCACTGAAGCTTTCTTT. Its translation: CASSYDPTAWSTEAFF.

The chain uses TRBV20-1 and TRBJ2-3, with D uncertain. Per germline, CDR1 DFQATT and CDR2 SNEGSKA (reference sequence). The CDR3 has 14 residues. The V and J ends lost 0 bases and 2 bases respectively, with 9 bases between them. This CDR3 is CSAREDPNTDTQYF. Here the CDR3 DNA reads TGCAGTGCTAGAGAGGACCCCAACACAGATACGCAGTATTTT.

The chain recombines TRBV7-3 with TRBJ1-5, with D perhaps TRBD1 (5 bases). Trimming took 2 bases from V and 7 from J, leaving 15 bases between them. The CDR3 loop spans 15 amino acids. Germline V CDR1 and CDR2: SGHTA, FQGTGA. The CDR3 nucleotides read TGTGCCAGCAGCTTAGGGGCAGGAACGGGGCAGCCCCAGCATTTT. This encodes CASSLGAGTGQPQHF.